Listed here are 7 T cell receptor beta chains from one sample, sequenced in a study of shared T cell receptors in the human thymus. Some clones are missing from TCRdb's copy, which holds only in-frame ones; the method was immunoSEQ multiplex PCR. The table records hundreds of thousands of clones, over 75% of them present only once. In addition, the sample was reused for a study of human thymus T cells.

Sequencing input: thymocytes. The receptor source for this set is a boy under three years old with a congenital heart defect.

The V gene is TRBV19, the J gene TRBJ1-1, with D perhaps matching TRBD1 (5 bases). The CDR3 consists of 14 residues. The V end was cut by 5 bases, the J end by 2 bases, with 12 bases between. Germline CDR1 and CDR2: LNHDA and SQIVND (reference sequence). CDR3 coding DNA: TGTGCCAGTAGTGACGACAGACTTAACACTGAAGCTTTCTTT. Translating gives CASSDDRLNTEAFF.

The V gene is TRBV29-1, the J gene TRBJ1-1, with D possibly matching TRBD1 (5 bases). With 4 bases removed from V and 0 bases from J, the gap between germline ends came to 12 bases. CDR1 and CDR2 (germline): SQVTM, ANQGSEA. The CDR3 consists of 14 residues. CDR3 sequence reads: CSVVPLTVNTEAFF. In DNA, the CDR3 is TGCAGCGTTGTTCCCCTGACAGTGAACACTGAAGCTTTCTTT.

The chain carries TRBV25-1 and TRBJ1-1; a possible D gene is TRBD1 (5 bases). The length of the CDR3 is 17 residues. Germline assignment: CDR1 MGHDK and CDR2 SYGVNS. V lost 5 bases, J lost 1 base, and 20 bases lay in between. The CDR3 nucleotides read TGTGCCAGCAGTATACACAGGAAAAGTGAGGAGAACACTGAAGCTTTCTTT. Its translation: CASSIHRKSEENTEAFF.

V is TRBV28 and J is TRBJ1-2; D uncertain. Trimming cost V 8 bases and J 3 bases, with 25 bases left between them. Germline lookup yields CDR1 MDHEN and CDR2 SYDVKM. The CDR3 is 17 amino acids. The CDR3 sequence: CASVQDLGDYVDYGYTF. The CDR3 DNA reads TGTGCCAGCGTACAAGATCTCGGGGATTACGTCGACTATGGCTACACCTTC.

V usage is TRBV4-3 and J usage is TRBJ2-2; 7 nucleotides align to TRBD2. The germline gives CDR1 LGHNA, CDR2 YSLEER. Losses at the gene ends were 5 bases for V and 2 bases for J; bases not matched to a gene: 5. The CDR3 contains 15 residues. The DNA for the CDR3 is TGCGCCAGCAGCATGCGCGGGAGCAACACCGGGGAGCTGTTTTTT. Amino acids: CASSMRGSNTGELFF.

V gene TRBV14 combines with J gene TRBJ1-6; TRBD1 aligns across 10 bases. The V segment lost 4 bases and the J segment 10 bases; nucleotides outside the gene matches: 19. Germline V gives CDR1 SGHDN, CDR2 FVKESK. The CDR3 is 19 amino acids. CDR3 sequence (DNA): TGTGCCAGCAGCCGCTCCCGGGACAGGGGAAGAAGCATTAACTCACCCCTCCACTTT. Translation gives CASSRSRDRGRSINSPLHF.

The V call is TRBV6-5, the J call TRBJ2-4; TRBD1 might be the D (6 bases). With 7 bases removed from V and 11 bases from J, the gap between germline ends came to 18 bases. CDR3 length: 13 amino acids. Germline loops: CDR1 MNHEY, CDR2 SVGAGI. CDR3 in DNA: TGTGCCAGCAATACTCAGGGGTCTCGATTTCAGTACTTC. Translating it yields CASNTQGSRFQYF.